One sample yielded the 19 T cell receptor beta chains listed below, sequenced in a study of T-cell memory formation after mild COVID-19. TCRdb processed the 5' RACE reads anew with MiXCR; each CDR3 protein has one entry. The table records about 240,000 distinct CDR3 sequences, approximately 10% of them present only once. Sample: PBMCs or a T cell subset sorted from them (not recorded which). The receptors stem from a man aged 18 to 30 who had mild COVID-19 (a few samples of this study predate the infection). Cell type and time point are not known.

The chain has TRBV29-1 and TRBJ2-7; D might be TRBD1 (6 bases). This CDR3 is built from 11 residues. Trimming cost V 1 base and J 7 bases, with 8 bases left between them. The V gene's germline CDR1 is SQVTM and CDR2 ANQGSEA. CDR3 loop: CSVEVQGEQYF. CDR3 DNA: TGCAGCGTTGAAGTTCAGGGGGAGCAGTACTTC.

This clonotype was recorded a few times. The chain carries TRBV6-5 and TRBJ1-2; TRBD1 agrees at 11 bases. In germline, CDR1 is MNHEY, CDR2 SVGAGI. Trimming cost V 7 bases and J 8 bases; bases outside gene matches: 6. The CDR3 totals 13 residues. Here the CDR3 reads CASKGGQGDGYTF. The DNA for the CDR3 is TGTGCCAGCAAAGGGGGACAGGGGGACGGCTACACCTTC.

Many counts were recorded for this clonotype. The chain recombines TRBV5-1 with TRBJ2-5; TRBD2 aligns across 10 bases. V gave up 0 bases and J gave up 3 bases; unmatched junction bases: 2. CDR1 is SGHRS, CDR2 YFSETQ, per germline. This CDR3 is built from 15 residues. Here the CDR3 DNA reads TGCGCCAGCAGCTTGGCCGGACTAGCGGAAGAGACCCAGTACTTC. As protein: CASSLAGLAEETQYF.

This clonotype was observed a handful of times. The chain recombines TRBV4-1 with TRBJ2-2, with D possibly being TRBD1 (6 bases). The CDR3 extends over 15 amino acids. Germline V gene lookup returns CDR1 MGHRA and CDR2 YSYEKL. V was cut by 1 base and J by 5 bases, with 11 bases left in between. This CDR3 is CASSQGPQGTGELFF. The CDR3 DNA follows: TGCGCCAGCAGCCAAGGGCCACAGGGAACCGGGGAGCTGTTTTTT.

The V and J genes are TRBV7-3 and TRBJ1-5; unclear D gene. Deletions cut 5 bases from V and 7 bases from J, with 6 bases between. CDR1 and CDR2 (germline): SGHTA, FQGTGA. This CDR3 spans 11 amino acids. In DNA, the CDR3 is TGTGCCAGCAGCCCCCTCCAGCCCCAGCATTTT. The encoded protein is CASSPLQPQHF.

This clonotype has at least ten counts. This chain joins TRBV2 and TRBJ2-1, with D perhaps matching TRBD1 or TRBD2 (5 bases each). Between the trimmed V and J ends, which lost 2 bases and 1 base, there was a span of 12 bases. In germline, CDR1 is SNHLY, CDR2 FYNNEI. The CDR3 contains 16 residues. The CDR3 loop reads CASSEPKRGSYNEQFF. The CDR3 DNA reads as TGTGCCAGCAGTGAACCAAAGAGGGGATCCTACAATGAGCAGTTCTTC.

This sequence joins TRBV12-3 or TRBV12-4 and TRBJ2-3; D possibly uses TRBD1 or TRBD2 (6 bases each). The CDR3 consists of 13 residues. With 9 bases removed from V and 4 bases from J, the gap between germline ends came to 14 bases. This CDR3 is CASEGGSPDTQYF. The CDR3 nucleotides read TGTGCCAGTGAGGGGGGATCCCCAGATACGCAGTATTTT.

The table lists this clonotype with many counts. This chain links TRBV7-6 with TRBJ2-1, with D perhaps matching TRBD2 (5 bases). CDR1 and CDR2 (germline): SGHVS, FNYEAQ. This CDR3 has 13 amino acids. With 4 bases removed from V and 9 bases from J, the gap between germline ends came to 13 bases. In nucleotides, the CDR3 is TGTGCCAGCAGCTCCGCGGAGAGGGCTGAGCAGTTCTTC. Translation: CASSSAERAEQFF.

The rearrangement joins TRBV23-1 to TRBJ2-4; no clear D. TRBV23-1 is an open reading frame, and its role is uncertain. Trimming left V 4 bases short and J 1 base short, with 8 bases between. There are 14 residues in the CDR3. CDR3 region: CASSRSGAKNIQYF. CDR3 nucleotide sequence: TGCGCCAGCAGTCGCTCGGGCGCCAAAAACATTCAGTACTTC.

This clonotype appeared many times. The genes are TRBV4-1 and TRBJ2-3; a possible D gene is TRBD2 (5 bases). Trimming took 5 bases from V and 4 from J, leaving 7 bases between them. Germline V CDR1 and CDR2: MGHRA, YSYEKL. CDR3 length: 12 amino acids. The CDR3 here is CASSGSPDTQYF. CDR3 DNA: TGCGCCAGCAGCGGGAGTCCAGATACGCAGTATTTT.

The table lists this clonotype with a few counts. The J gene is TRBJ2-2, the V gene TRBV5-5, with 9 bases that match TRBD1. CDR1 and CDR2 (germline): SGHKS, YYEKEE (reference sequence). The V segment lost 3 bases and the J segment 6 bases; nucleotides outside the gene matches: 6. The CDR3 totals 15 residues. As DNA, the CDR3 is TGTGCCAGCAGCTGGACAGGGGCGGGCGCCGGGGAGCTGTTTTTT. Translation gives CASSWTGAGAGELFF.

The V call is TRBV6-2 or TRBV6-3, the J call TRBJ2-1; D unresolved. The CDR3 sequence is 14 residues long. The V gene's germline CDR1 is MNHEY and CDR2 SVGEGT. Trimming removed 5 bases from V and 8 bases from J, with 16 bases in between. CDR3 residues: CASSPDIPAHEQFF. CDR3 nucleotides: TGTGCCAGCAGTCCCGATATACCGGCTCATGAGCAGTTCTTC.

This clonotype was counted a few times. The chain employs TRBV9 and TRBJ2-1; 10 positions agree with TRBD2. V lost 0 bases and J lost 2; bases outside the gene matches: 11. Germline V gene lookup returns CDR1 SGDLS and CDR2 YYNGEE. The CDR3 covers 19 residues. The CDR3 reads CASSVEDLAGVHPYNEQFF. Written as DNA, the CDR3 is TGTGCCAGCAGCGTAGAGGATCTAGCGGGGGTACACCCCTACAATGAGCAGTTCTTC.

The chain recombines TRBV6-6 with TRBJ1-6, with 7 bases identical to TRBD1. Losses at the gene ends were 2 bases for V and 10 bases for J; bases not matched to a gene: 14. CDR1 is MNHNY, CDR2 SVGAGI, per germline (reference sequence). The CDR3 has 17 amino acids. The CDR3 bases are TGTGCCAGCAGTTACGCCGAACGCACAGGGGTGGGATCACCCCTCCACTTT. Protein product: CASSYAERTGVGSPLHF.

This clonotype was counted between two and nine times. The chain is built from TRBV5-5 and TRBJ2-1, with 9 bases matching TRBD1. The CDR3 spans 16 residues. Germline CDR1 reads SGHKS; CDR2 reads YYEKEE (reference sequence). The ends lost 4 bases at V and 0 bases at J; junction bases unmatched: 5. The DNA of the CDR3 is TGTGCCAGCAGCCGGACAGGGGAAAGCTCCTACAATGAGCAGTTCTTC. Its translation is CASSRTGESSYNEQFF.

This clonotype was observed a few times. Germline and junction disagree at one end, which may indicate a read error. This CDR3 is CASSLELGTLAF. As DNA, the CDR3 is TGTGCCAGCAGTCTGGAATTGGGGACCTTAGCCTTT. This chain links TRBV6-6 with TRBJ1-1; a weak D match, TRBD1 (5 bases). CDR3 length: 12 residues. Looked up from germline, CDR1 is MNHNY and CDR2 is SVGAGI (reference sequence).

V gene TRBV10-3 combines with J gene TRBJ1-2; D is ambiguous. With 5 bases removed from V and 0 bases from J, the gap between germline ends came to 13 bases. This CDR3 region has 15 residues. CDR1 and CDR2 (germline): ENHRY, SYGVKD. The CDR3: CAISPGELANYGYTF. In DNA, the CDR3 is TGTGCCATCAGTCCTGGGGAGTTAGCTAACTATGGCTACACCTTC.

V gene TRBV6-2 or TRBV6-3 combines with J gene TRBJ1-1, with unresolved D. Germline V gene lookup returns CDR1 MNHEY and CDR2 SVGEGT. The CDR3 totals 14 residues. With 4 bases removed from V and 5 bases from J, the gap between germline ends came to 14 bases. The CDR3 reads CASSFRATGTEAFF. As DNA, the CDR3 is TGTGCCAGCAGTTTTAGGGCGACGGGAACTGAAGCTTTCTTT.

This chain uses TRBV20-1 with TRBJ2-4, with D possibly TRBD1 on 6 matching bases. The CDR3 runs to 14 residues. With 3 bases removed from V and 1 base from J, the gap between germline ends came to 10 bases. From germline, CDR1 is DFQATT and CDR2 SNEGSKA (reference sequence). CDR3 nucleotides: TGCAGTGCTAGGGACAGCGCCGCCAAAAACATTCAGTACTTC. Amino acids: CSARDSAAKNIQYF.